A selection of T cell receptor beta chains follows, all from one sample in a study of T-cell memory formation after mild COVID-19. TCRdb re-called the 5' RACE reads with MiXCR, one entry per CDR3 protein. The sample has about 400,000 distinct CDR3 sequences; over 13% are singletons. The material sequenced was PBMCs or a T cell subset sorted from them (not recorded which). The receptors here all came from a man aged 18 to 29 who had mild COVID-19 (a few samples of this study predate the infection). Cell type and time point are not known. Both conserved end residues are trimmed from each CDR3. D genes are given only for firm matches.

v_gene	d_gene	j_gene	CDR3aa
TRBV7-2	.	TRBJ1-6	ASSLTWPDSPLH
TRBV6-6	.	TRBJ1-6	AAGRPGESTLH
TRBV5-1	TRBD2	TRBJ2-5	ASSLAGLAAGETQY
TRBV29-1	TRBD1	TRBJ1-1	SAKTGFLGKAF
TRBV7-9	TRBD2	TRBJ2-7	ASTGGDGGPPNEQY
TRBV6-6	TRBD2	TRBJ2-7	ASSYSGGVRAEEQY
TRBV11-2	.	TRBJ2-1	ASSSPMGRYNEQF
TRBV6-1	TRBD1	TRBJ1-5	ASSHGDRGYQPQH
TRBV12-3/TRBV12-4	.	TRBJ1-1	ASSLYPGTTEAF
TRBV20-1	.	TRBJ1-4	SAGFYEKLF